Here is one TCR beta chain with its context. V was cut by 2 bases and J by 3 bases, with 10 bases left in between. This CDR3 is built from 13 residues. Germline lookup yields CDR1 GTSNPN and CDR2 SVGIG (reference sequence). Sequencing was performed with immunoSEQ multiplex PCR; in TCRdb, only in-frame clones are kept and a portion is missing. The sample consists of some 2.3 million clones, over 85% of them appearing once. This entry belongs to a study of shared clonotypes between healthy human individuals. Study-wide context: Serving as donors were two women and a few men, whose ages spanned 18 to 49. Per-donor plates numbered three CD4 naive, three CD4 memory, two CD8 naive and one CD8 memory.

This TCR derives from a man between 18 and 35 years old in good health. Some clones in this sample may be carry-over from other donors' samples. V gene TRBV30 combines with J gene TRBJ1-1; D is unresolved. The sequenced sample consisted of naive CD4+ T cells from PBMCs. Subset noted: CD45RA+ positively selected. This CDR3 reads CAWSTSGDTEAFF. Written as DNA, the CDR3 is TGTGCCTGGAGTACCAGCGGGGACACTGAAGCTTTCTTT.